Listed below are T cell receptor beta chains from one sample, sequenced in a study of molecular identifiers for immune sequencing clone quantification. TCRdb used MiXCR to reprocess the PCR reads, holding one entry per CDR3 protein. The table records under 650,000 distinct CDR3 sequences, just under 20% of them present only once. The sample was naive CD8+ T cells from blood, with Jurkat cell RNA spiked in. The receptors stem from a human donor in good health. Some libraries in this study had Jurkat cell RNA spiked in. Both conserved end residues are part of each CDR3.

length	V	J	CDR3
14	TRBV20-1	TRBJ2-7	CSASRKDRLYEQYF
14	TRBV16	TRBJ1-5	CASSHGGGNQPQHF
14	TRBV6-5	TRBJ2-7	CASRNKGTVYEQYF
16	TRBV28	TRBJ1-5	CASSHPDPDRHQPQHF
14	TRBV19	TRBJ2-2	CASRRTANTGELFF
14	TRBV19	TRBJ1-1	CASSIWTGDTEAFF
13	TRBV11-2	TRBJ2-7	CASSPLGVGEQYF
15	TRBV7-2	TRBJ1-6	CASSALGQGTSPLHF
13	TRBV12-3/TRBV12-4	TRBJ1-1	CASSYDGNTEAFF
14	TRBV24-1	TRBJ2-1	CATSDGGSGNEQFF
13	TRBV7-8	TRBJ1-1	CASNNRRNTEAFF
19	TRBV28	TRBJ2-7	CASSWMDRGRLAGADEQYF
14	TRBV20-1	TRBJ2-7	CSALSSALTYEQYF
12	TRBV28	TRBJ2-3	CASSLDPNTQYF
16	TRBV20-1	TRBJ2-3	CSARGISGESTDTQYF
15	TRBV18	TRBJ2-1	CASSPPMDFSDEQFF
15	TRBV6-5	TRBJ2-2	CASSYKDIDTGELFF
12	TRBV6-6	TRBJ2-7	CASSYIGGEQYF
14	TRBV5-1	TRBJ1-6	CASSLDRGSSPLHF
14	TRBV29-1	TRBJ2-7	CSVVETGVSYEQYF
12	TRBV12-3/TRBV12-4	TRBJ1-1	CANSFYGTEAFF
16	TRBV5-5	TRBJ2-7	CASSLAPAGDYYEQYF
17	TRBV5-1	TRBJ2-2	CASSRGLAGEFTGELFF
15	TRBV6-2/TRBV6-3	TRBJ1-6	CASLRTVDYYSPLHF
13	TRBV4-3	TRBJ2-1	CASSHGTHNEQFF
13	TRBV27	TRBJ1-1	CASSLSPVAEAFF
15	TRBV5-6	TRBJ1-1	CASSLGPGTNTEAFF
15	TRBV10-2	TRBJ2-5	CASSPQTMPQETQYF
18	TRBV7-2	TRBJ2-7	CASSSVLTGPSPSYEQYF
16	TRBV27	TRBJ1-5	CASSSTLGGSNQPQHF
15	TRBV18	TRBJ2-3	CASSPPRTGADTQYF
14	TRBV7-3	TRBJ2-1	CASSYNTRGNEQFF
15	TRBV28	TRBJ2-7	CACSLGMGWSYEQYF
13	TRBV25-1	TRBJ1-5	CASSGDLNQPQHF
12	TRBV11-2	TRBJ2-2	CASQPLAGELFF
12	TRBV20-1	TRBJ2-7	CSARPWDHEQYF